The T cell receptor (beta chain) described here comes from a study of low-dose radiotherapy and immunotherapy resistance in tumors. Germline trimming cut 4 bases from V and 5 bases from J; bases unmatched to any gene: 5. Germline CDR1 is LGHNA and CDR2 is YSLEER. This CDR3 is 14 amino acids long. Time point in this sample: before trial treatment. Donors were administered nivolumab, ipilimumab, aspirin and low-dose cyclophosphamide, together with low-dose radiotherapy. Alpha and beta chains were covered, as first-strand cDNA relied on TRAV- and TRBV-specific primers. The authors amplified TCRs for about 20 PCR cycles with a constant-region primer and a V-primer adapter. In vitro transcription served to amplify the mRNA that had been isolated. TCRdb passed the reads through MiXCR, listing each CDR3 protein once. The data show around 64,000 distinct CDR3 sequences, with 26% seen just once and 6.5% to 8% held by the top ten.

This clonotype was counted many times. This specimen consisted of PBMCs, obtained before treatment. The rearrangement links TRBV4-3 to TRBJ1-1; 9 nucleotides line up with TRBD1. This TCR derives from a male donor with rectosigmoid adenocarcinoma. CDR3 sequence: CASSPGQGLTEAFF. CDR3 DNA: TGCGCCAGCAGCCCTGGACAGGGGTTAACTGAAGCTTTCTTT.